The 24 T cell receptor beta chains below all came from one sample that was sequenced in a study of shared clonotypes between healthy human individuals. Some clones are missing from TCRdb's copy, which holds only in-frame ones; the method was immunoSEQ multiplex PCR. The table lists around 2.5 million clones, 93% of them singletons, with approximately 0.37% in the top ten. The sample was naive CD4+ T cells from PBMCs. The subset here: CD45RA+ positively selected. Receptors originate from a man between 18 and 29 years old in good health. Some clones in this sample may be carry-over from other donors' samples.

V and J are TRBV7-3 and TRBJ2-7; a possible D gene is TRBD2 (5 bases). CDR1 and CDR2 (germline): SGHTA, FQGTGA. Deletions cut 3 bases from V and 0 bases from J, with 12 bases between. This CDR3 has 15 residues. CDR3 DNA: TGTGCCAGCAGCTTCTCAGCGGCGAGCTCCTACGAGCAGTACTTC. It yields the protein CASSFSAASSYEQYF.

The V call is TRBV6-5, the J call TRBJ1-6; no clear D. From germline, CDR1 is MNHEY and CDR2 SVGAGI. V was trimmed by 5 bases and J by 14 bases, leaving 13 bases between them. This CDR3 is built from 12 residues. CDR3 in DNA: TGTGCCAGCAGTAACCTCGATCGGGCCCTCCACTTT. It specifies CASSNLDRALHF.

The CDR3 DNA sequence: TGTGCCAGCAGCTTAGGTACTAGCGGAGAGACCCAGTACTTC. This gives the protein CASSLGTSGETQYF. This chain links TRBV11-2 with TRBJ2-5; 8 bases are a match to TRBD2. J was trimmed by 4 bases and V by 1 base; bases with no gene match: 2. The CDR3 runs to 14 residues. Germline V gives CDR1 SGHAT, CDR2 FQNNGV.

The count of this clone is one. Here the CDR3 reads CASSHTTARNTGELFF. In DNA, the CDR3 is TGCGCCAGCAGCCACACAACGGCCCGGAACACCGGGGAGCTGTTTTTT. V gene TRBV4-1 combines with J gene TRBJ2-2; unclear D gene. Trimming shortened V by 3 bases and J by 1 base, and 12 bases separated the two germline ends. The CDR3 is 16 residues long. CDR1 and CDR2 (germline): MGHRA, YSYEKL.

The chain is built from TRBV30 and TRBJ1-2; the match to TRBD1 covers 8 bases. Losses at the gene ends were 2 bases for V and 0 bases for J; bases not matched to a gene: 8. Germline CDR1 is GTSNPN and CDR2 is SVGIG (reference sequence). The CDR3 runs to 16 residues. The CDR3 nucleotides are TGTGCCTGGAGTCTGACAGGGGCTTACGCTAACTATGGCTACACCTTC. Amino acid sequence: CAWSLTGAYANYGYTF.

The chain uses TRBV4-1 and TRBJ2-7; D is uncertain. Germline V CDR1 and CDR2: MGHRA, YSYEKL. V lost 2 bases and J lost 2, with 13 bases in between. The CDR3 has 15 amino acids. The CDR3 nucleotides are TGCGCCAGCAGCCAATTGCTCTTTGAGGCCTACGAGCAGTACTTC. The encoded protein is CASSQLLFEAYEQYF.

The CDR3 DNA reads TGTGCCAGCAGCCAAGAGAGGGGCGCAAAACTGTTTTTT. Translated, it gives CASSQERGAKLFF. The rearrangement uses TRBV14 and TRBJ1-4; TRBD1 is a possible D gene (5 bases). The CDR3 has 13 amino acids. Germline CDR1 reads SGHDN; CDR2 reads FVKESK. V dropped 0 bases and J dropped 10 bases, with 9 bases sitting between them.

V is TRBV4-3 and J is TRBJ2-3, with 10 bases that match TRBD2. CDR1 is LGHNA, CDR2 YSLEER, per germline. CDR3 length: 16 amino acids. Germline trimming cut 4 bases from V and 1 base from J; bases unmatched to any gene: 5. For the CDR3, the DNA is TGCGCCAGCAGCCTTGAAGGGACTAGCGGCACAGATACGCAGTATTTT. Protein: CASSLEGTSGTDTQYF.

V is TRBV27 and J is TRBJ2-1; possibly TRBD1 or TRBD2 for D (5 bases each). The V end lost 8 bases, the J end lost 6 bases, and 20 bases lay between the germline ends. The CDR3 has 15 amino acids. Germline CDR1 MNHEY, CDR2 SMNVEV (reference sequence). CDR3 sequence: CASRPLGASGNEQFF. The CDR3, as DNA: TGTGCCAGCCGACCACTAGGGGCCTCAGGCAATGAGCAGTTCTTC.

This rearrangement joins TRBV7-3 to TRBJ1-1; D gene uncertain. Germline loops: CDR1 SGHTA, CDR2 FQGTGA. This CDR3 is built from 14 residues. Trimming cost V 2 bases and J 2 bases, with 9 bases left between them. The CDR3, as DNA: TGTGCCAGCAGCTTACTCCCAGCCAACACTGAAGCTTTCTTT. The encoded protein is CASSLLPANTEAFF.

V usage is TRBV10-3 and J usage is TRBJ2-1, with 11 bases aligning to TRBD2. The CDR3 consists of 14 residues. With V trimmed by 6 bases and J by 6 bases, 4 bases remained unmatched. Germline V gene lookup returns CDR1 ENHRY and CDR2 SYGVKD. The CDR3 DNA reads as TGTGCCATCAGGTCAGGACTAGCGGGCAATGAGCAGTTCTTC. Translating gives CAIRSGLAGNEQFF.

CDR3 nucleotides: TGTGCCAGCAGGTCGCCTGTCTATGGCTACACCTTC. Residues: CASRSPVYGYTF. This chain uses TRBV28 with TRBJ1-2; D is undetermined. The CDR3 runs 12 residues. With 6 bases removed from V and 4 bases from J, the gap between germline ends came to 9 bases. Germline V gives CDR1 MDHEN, CDR2 SYDVKM.

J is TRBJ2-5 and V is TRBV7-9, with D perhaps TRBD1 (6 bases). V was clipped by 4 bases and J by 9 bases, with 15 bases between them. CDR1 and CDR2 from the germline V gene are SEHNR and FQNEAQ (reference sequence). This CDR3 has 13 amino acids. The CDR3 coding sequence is TGTGCCAGCAGCTCGACAGGTCTGGTGGCCCAGTACTTC. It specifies CASSSTGLVAQYF.

The CDR3 loop reads CASSLGGKPEELFF. For the CDR3, the DNA is TGTGCCAGCAGCTTGGGGGGTAAGCCGGAGGAGCTGTTTTTT. This chain uses TRBV7-9 with TRBJ2-2; D may be TRBD2 (6 bases). V lost 3 bases and J lost 10, with 15 bases in between. CDR1 SEHNR and CDR2 FQNEAQ come from the germline V gene (reference sequence). The CDR3 loop spans 14 amino acids.

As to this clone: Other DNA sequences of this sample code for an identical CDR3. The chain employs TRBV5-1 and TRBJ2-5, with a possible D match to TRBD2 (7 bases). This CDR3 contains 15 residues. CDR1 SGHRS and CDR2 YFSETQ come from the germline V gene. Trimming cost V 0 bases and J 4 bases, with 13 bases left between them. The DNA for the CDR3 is TGCGCCAGCAGCTTGGAGGGGGGGCGTAGAGAGACCCAGTACTTC. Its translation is CASSLEGGRRETQYF.

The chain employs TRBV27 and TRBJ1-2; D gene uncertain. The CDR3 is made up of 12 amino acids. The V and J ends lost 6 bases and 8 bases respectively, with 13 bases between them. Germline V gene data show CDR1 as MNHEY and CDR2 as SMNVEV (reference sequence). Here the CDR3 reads CASRSRGEGYTF. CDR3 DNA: TGTGCCAGCAGGTCCCGGGGTGAGGGCTACACCTTC.

CDR3 nucleotide sequence: TGCGCCAGCAGCTTGTCGGCAGGAGGAAACACCATATATTTT. Translated, it gives CASSLSAGGNTIYF. This sequence joins TRBV5-1 and TRBJ1-3, with D unresolved. The V gene's germline CDR1 is SGHRS and CDR2 YFSETQ. V lost 1 base, J lost 4 bases, and 9 bases lay in between. The CDR3 sequence is 14 residues long.

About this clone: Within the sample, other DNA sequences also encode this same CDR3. CDR3 residues: CASSRDNNQPQHF. The CDR3 nucleotides are TGTGCCAGCAGTCGGGACAACAATCAGCCCCAGCATTTT. The chain has TRBV6-5 and TRBJ1-5; possible D gene TRBD1, 6 bases. The V end was cut by 5 bases, the J end by 3 bases, with 8 bases between. CDR1 is MNHEY, CDR2 SVGAGI, per germline. The CDR3 totals 13 residues.

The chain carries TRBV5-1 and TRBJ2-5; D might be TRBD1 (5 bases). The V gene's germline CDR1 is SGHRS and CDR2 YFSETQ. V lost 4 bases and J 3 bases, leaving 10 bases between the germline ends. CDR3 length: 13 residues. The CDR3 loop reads CASSLDREETQYF. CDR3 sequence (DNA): TGCGCCAGCAGCCTAGACAGAGAAGAGACCCAGTACTTC.

The CDR3 is CASRTTGAWGTEAFF. The CDR3 DNA is TGTGCCAGCAGGACGACAGGGGCGTGGGGCACTGAAGCTTTCTTT. The chain recombines TRBV6-5 with TRBJ1-1; TRBD1 agrees at 8 bases. CDR1 MNHEY and CDR2 SVGAGI come from the germline V gene. This CDR3 has 15 amino acids. With V trimmed by 6 bases and J by 4 bases, 10 bases remained unmatched.

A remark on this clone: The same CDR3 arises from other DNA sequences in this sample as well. CDR3 in amino acids: CASSLASYGYTF. Here the CDR3 DNA reads TGTGCCAGCAGTTTAGCCAGCTATGGCTACACCTTC. The gene calls are TRBV28 and TRBJ1-2, with D uncertain. The CDR3 contains 12 residues. Trimming removed 2 bases at V and 4 bases at J, with 5 bases between. CDR1 is MDHEN and CDR2 is SYDVKM in the germline V gene.

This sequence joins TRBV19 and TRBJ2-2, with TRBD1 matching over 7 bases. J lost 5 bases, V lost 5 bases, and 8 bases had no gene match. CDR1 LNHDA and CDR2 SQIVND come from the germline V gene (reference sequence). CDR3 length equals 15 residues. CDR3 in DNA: TGTGCCAGTAGTCTAGGACAGGTTTGGACCGGGGAGCTGTTTTTT. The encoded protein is CASSLGQVWTGELFF.

CDR3 sequence reads: CASSDPRLDSWAETQYF. Written as DNA, the CDR3 is TGTGCCAGCAGTGACCCCAGGTTGGACTCTTGGGCGGAGACCCAGTACTTC. This chain uses TRBV25-1 with TRBJ2-5; TRBD2 might be the D (5 bases). Germline lookup yields CDR1 MGHDK and CDR2 SYGVNS. V was cut by 3 bases and J by 5 bases, with 22 bases left in between. This CDR3 is 17 amino acids long. Complete variable domain (other parts from reference TRBV25-1 and TRBJ2-5): EADIYQTPRYLVIGTGKKITLECSQTMGHDKMYWYQQDPGMELHLIHYSYGVNSTEKGDLSSESTVSRIRTEHFPLTLESARPSHTSQYLCASSDPRLDSWAETQYFGPGTRLLVL.

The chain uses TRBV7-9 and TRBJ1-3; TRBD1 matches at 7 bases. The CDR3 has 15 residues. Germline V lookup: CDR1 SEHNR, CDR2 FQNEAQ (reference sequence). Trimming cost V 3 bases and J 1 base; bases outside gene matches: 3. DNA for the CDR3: TGTGCCAGCAGCTTTTCGACAGGGTCTGGAAACACCATATATTTT. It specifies CASSFSTGSGNTIYF.